This T cell receptor beta chain was observed in a study of siplizumab effects on memory and regulatory T cells. TCR templates, roughly 10^5 per sample, were assayed. Clones were sequenced by immunoSEQ multiplex PCR, and TCRdb holds only the in-frame ones, with some missing. Among 94,000 or so clones listed, roughly 96% were seen once. Unstimulated naive, memory, effector memory and TEMRA subsets underwent sequencing in a few donor pairs. A remark on this clone: Its antigen remains unknown.

The CDR3 runs to 15 residues. The germline V gene has CDR1 MDHEN and CDR2 SYDVKM. Trimming at V came to 6 bases and at J to 7 bases, leaving 8 bases not matched to a gene. Points from the study as a whole: Suppressive capability of dividing Tregs from siplizumab cultures went unverified. A naive or memory phenotype could not be assigned to roughly 80-96% of the proliferating CD4+ or CD8+ clones.

The chain recombines TRBV28 with TRBJ1-6, with 8 bases identical to TRBD1. This TCR was recovered from a human donor in good health. Sequenced sample: naive CD4+ T cells sorted from blood. The DNA of the CDR3 is TGTGCCAGCAGCCGGTTGGACAGGGAAAATTCACCCCTCCACTTT. This sequence encodes CASSRLDRENSPLHF.